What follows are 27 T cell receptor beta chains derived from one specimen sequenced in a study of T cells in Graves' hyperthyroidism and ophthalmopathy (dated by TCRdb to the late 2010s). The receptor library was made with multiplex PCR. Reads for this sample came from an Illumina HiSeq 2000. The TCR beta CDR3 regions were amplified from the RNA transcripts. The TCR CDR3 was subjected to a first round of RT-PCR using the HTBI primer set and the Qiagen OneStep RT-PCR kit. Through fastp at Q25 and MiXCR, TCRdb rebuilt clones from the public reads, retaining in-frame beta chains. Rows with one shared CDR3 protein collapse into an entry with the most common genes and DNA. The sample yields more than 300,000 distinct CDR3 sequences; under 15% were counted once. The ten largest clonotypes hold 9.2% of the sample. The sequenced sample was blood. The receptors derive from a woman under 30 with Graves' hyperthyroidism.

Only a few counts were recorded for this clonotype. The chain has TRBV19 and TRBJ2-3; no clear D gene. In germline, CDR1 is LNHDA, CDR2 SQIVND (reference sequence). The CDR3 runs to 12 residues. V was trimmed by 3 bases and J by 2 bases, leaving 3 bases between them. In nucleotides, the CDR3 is TGTGCCAGTAGTATGTACACAGATACGCAGTATTTT. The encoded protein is CASSMYTDTQYF.

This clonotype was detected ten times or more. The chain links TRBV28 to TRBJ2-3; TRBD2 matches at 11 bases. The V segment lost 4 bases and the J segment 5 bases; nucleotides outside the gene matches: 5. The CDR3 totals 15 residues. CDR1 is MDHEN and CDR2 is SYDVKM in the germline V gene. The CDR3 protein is CASSSGLAGEDTQYF. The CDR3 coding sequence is TGTGCCAGCAGTTCCGGACTAGCGGGCGAAGATACGCAGTATTTT.

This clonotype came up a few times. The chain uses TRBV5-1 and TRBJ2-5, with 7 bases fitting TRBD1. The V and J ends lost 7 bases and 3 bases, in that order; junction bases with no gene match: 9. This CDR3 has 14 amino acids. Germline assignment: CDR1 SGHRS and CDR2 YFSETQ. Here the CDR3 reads CASSVGTAEETQYF. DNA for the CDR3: TGCGCCAGCTCTGTTGGGACAGCGGAAGAGACCCAGTACTTC.

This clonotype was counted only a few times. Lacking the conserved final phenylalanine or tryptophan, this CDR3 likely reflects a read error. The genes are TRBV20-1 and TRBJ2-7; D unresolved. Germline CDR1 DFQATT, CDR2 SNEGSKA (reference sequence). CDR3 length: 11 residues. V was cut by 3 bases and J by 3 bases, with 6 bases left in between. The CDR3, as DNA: TGCAGTGCTAGTTTAAACTACGAGCAGTACCTC. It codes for CSASLNYEQYL.

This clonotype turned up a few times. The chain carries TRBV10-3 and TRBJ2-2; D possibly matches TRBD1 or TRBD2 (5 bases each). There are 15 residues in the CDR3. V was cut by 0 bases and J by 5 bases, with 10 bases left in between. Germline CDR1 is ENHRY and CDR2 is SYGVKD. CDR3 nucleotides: TGTGCCATCAGTGAGTCGAGGGGACCGACCGGGGAGCTGTTTTTT. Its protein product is CAISESRGPTGELFF.

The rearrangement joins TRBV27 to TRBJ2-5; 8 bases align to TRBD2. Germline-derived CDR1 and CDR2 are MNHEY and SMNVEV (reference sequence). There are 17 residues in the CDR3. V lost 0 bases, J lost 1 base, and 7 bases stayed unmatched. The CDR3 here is CASSLSRTSGVQETQYF. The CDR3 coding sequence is TGTGCCAGCAGTTTATCTCGAACTAGCGGCGTCCAAGAGACCCAGTACTTC.

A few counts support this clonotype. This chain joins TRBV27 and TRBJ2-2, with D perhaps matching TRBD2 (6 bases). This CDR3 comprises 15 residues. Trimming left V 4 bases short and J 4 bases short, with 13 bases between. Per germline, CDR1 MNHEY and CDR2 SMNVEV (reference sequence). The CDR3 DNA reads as TGTGCCAGCAGTTCCCGGGACTCGAGCACCGGGGAGCTGTTTTTT. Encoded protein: CASSSRDSSTGELFF.

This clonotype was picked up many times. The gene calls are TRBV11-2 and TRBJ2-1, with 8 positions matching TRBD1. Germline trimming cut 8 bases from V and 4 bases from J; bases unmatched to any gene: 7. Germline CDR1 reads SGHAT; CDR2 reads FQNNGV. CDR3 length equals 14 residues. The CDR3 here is CASGRDRSYNEQFF. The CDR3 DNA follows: TGTGCCAGCGGCCGGGACAGGAGTTACAATGAGCAGTTCTTC. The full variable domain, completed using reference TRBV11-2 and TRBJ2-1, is EAGVAQSPRYKIIEKRQSVAFWCNPISGHATLYWYQQILGQGPKLLIQFQNNGVVDDSQLPKDRFSAERLKGVDSTLKIQPAKLEDSAVYLCASGRDRSYNEQFFGPGTRLTVL.

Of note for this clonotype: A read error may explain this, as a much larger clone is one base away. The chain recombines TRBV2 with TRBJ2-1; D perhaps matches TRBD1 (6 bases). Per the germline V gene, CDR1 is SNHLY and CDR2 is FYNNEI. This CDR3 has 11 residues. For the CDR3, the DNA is TGTGCCGGCAGTGAGGAGACAGGGCAGTTCTTC. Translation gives CAGSEETGQFF.

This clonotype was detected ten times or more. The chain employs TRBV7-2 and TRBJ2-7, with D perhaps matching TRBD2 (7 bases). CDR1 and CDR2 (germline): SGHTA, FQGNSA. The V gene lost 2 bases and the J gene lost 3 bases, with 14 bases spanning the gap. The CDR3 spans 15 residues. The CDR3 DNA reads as TGTGCCAGCAGCTTAACCGAGGGAGGGGGCTACGAGCAGTACTTC. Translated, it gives CASSLTEGGGYEQYF.

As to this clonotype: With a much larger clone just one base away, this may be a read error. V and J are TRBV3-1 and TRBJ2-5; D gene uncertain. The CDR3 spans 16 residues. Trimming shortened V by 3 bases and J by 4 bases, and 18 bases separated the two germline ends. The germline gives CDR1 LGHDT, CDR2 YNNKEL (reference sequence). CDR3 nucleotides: TGTGCCAGCAGCCATGACACGGCCCAACTGGCAGAGACCCAGTACTTC. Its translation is CASSHDTAQLAETQYF.

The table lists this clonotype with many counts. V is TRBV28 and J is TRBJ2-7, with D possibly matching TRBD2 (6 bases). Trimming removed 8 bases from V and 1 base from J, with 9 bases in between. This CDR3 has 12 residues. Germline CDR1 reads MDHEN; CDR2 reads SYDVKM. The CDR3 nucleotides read TGTGCCAGCGGGACTCCATCCTACGAGCAGTACTTC. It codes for CASGTPSYEQYF.

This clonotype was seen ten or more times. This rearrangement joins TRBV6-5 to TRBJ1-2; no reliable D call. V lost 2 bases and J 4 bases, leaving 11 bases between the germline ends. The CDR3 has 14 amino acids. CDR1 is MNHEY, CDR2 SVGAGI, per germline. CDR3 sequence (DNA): TGTGCCAGCAGTTACGGCGGGAGGGCCTATGGCTACACCTTC. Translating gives CASSYGGRAYGYTF.

The CDR3 DNA follows: TGTGCCAGCAGCCAGGGGACTAGCAGCCACGAGCAGTACTTC. This translates into CASSQGTSSHEQYF. V is TRBV12-3 or TRBV12-4 and J is TRBJ2-7, with 9 bases fitting TRBD2. V dropped 6 bases and J dropped 5; count of bases not matched to a gene: 8. The CDR3 loop spans 14 amino acids.

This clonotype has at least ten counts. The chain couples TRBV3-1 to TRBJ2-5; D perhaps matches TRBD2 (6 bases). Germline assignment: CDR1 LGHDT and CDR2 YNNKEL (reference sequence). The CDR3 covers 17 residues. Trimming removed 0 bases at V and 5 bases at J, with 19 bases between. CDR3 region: CASSQDWAGPIMETQYF. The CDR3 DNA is TGTGCCAGCAGCCAAGATTGGGCGGGACCCATTATGGAGACCCAGTACTTC.

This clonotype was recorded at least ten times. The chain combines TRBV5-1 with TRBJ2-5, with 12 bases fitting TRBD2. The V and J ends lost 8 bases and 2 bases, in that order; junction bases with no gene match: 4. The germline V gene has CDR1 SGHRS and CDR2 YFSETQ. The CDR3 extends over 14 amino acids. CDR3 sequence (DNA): TGCGCCAGTACTAGCGGGAGGACTCAAGAGACCCAGTACTTC. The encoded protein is CASTSGRTQETQYF.

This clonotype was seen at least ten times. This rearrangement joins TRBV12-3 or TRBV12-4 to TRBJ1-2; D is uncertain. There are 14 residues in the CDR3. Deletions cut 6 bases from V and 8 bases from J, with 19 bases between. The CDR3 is CASSNPPQRLGYTF. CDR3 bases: TGTGCCAGCAGCAACCCGCCTCAAAGATTGGGCTACACCTTC.

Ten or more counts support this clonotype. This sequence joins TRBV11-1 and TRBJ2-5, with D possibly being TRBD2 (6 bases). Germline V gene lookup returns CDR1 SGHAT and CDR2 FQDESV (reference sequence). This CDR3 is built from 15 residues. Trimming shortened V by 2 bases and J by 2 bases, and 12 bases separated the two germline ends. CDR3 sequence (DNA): TGTGCCAGCAGCTTATGGGGAGGCCCACAAGAGACCCAGTACTTC. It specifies CASSLWGGPQETQYF.

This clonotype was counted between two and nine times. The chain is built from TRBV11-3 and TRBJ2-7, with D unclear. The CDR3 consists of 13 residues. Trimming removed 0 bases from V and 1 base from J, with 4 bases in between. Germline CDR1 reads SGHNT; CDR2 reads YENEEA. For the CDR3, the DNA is TGTGCCAGCAGCTTAGAGGCTTCCTACGAGCAGTACTTC. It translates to CASSLEASYEQYF.

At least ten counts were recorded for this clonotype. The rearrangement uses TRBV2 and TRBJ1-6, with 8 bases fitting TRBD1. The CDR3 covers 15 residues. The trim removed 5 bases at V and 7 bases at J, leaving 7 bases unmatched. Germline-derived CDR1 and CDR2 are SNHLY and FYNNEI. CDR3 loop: CASSLTGEGNSPLHF. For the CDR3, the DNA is TGTGCCAGCAGTTTGACAGGGGAGGGGAATTCACCCCTCCACTTT.

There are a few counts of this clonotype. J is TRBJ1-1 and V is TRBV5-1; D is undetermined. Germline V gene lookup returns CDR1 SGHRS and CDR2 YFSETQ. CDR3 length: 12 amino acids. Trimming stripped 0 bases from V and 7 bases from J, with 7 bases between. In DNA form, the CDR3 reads TGCGCCAGCAGCTTGGGGGTAGGTGAAGCTTTCTTT. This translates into CASSLGVGEAFF. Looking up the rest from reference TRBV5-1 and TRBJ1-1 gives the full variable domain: KAGVTQTPRYLIKTRGQQVTLSCSPISGHRSVSWYQQTPGQGLQFLFEYFSETQRNKGNFPGRFSGRQFSNSRSEMNVSTLELGDSALYLCASSLGVGEAFFGQGTRLTVV.

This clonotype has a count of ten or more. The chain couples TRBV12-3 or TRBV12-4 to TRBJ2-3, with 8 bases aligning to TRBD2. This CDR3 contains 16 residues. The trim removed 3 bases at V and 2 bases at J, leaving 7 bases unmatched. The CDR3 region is CASSFGGVLPTDTQYF. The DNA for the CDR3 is TGTGCCAGCAGTTTCGGGGGGGTGCTACCCACAGATACGCAGTATTTT.

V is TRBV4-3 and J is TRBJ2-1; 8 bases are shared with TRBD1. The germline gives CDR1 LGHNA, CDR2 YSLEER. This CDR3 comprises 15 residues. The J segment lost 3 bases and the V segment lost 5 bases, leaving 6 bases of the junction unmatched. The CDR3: CASSRSGTGYNEQFF. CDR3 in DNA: TGCGCCAGCAGCAGATCCGGGACAGGCTACAATGAGCAGTTCTTC.

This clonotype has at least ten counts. For the CDR3, the DNA is TGCAGTGCTAGAGATGCTAGCGGGGCCCGACTCTACGAGCAGTACTTC. Translated, it gives CSARDASGARLYEQYF. The chain carries TRBV20-1 and TRBJ2-7, with 9 bases lining up with TRBD2. The V gene's germline CDR1 is DFQATT and CDR2 SNEGSKA (reference sequence). J gave up 3 bases and V 0 bases, and 9 bases lay outside the gene matches. This CDR3 region has 16 residues.

The CDR3 sequence is CASSSGRPNEQFF. CDR3 in DNA: TGCGCCAGCAGCAGTGGACGGCCGAATGAGCAGTTCTTC. The chain links TRBV5-1 to TRBJ2-1; no clear D gene. With 4 bases removed from V and 7 bases from J, the gap between germline ends came to 12 bases. CDR3 length: 13 residues. Per germline, CDR1 SGHRS and CDR2 YFSETQ.

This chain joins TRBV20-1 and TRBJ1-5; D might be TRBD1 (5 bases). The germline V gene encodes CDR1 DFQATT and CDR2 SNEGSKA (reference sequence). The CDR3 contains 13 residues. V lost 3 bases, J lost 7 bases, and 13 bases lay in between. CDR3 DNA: TGCAGTGCTAGCCCCAGGGTTGGGCAGCCCCAGCATTTT. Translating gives CSASPRVGQPQHF.

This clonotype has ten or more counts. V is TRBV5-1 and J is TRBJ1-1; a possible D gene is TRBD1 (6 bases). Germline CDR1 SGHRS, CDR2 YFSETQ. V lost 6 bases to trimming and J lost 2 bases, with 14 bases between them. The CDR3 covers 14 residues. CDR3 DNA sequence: TGCGCCAGCACCTCAGGGGTGCGAAACACTGAAGCTTTCTTT. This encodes CASTSGVRNTEAFF.